This TCR beta chain stems from a study of shared clonotypes between healthy human individuals. The DNA input per sorted-subset replicate PCR was about 220 ng, corresponding to 32,000 or so T cell genomes. Clones were read by immunoSEQ multiplex PCR, and TCRdb kept only the in-frame ones, dropping some. The sample has around 1.4 million clones; less than 99% are singletons. The CDR3 length is 14 residues. The germline CDR1 and CDR2 sequences are SNHLY and FYNNEI. V was clipped by 8 bases and J by 1 base; unmatched bases: 4. The sequence was obtained from a man aged 25-40 years in good health. The specimen was naive CD4+ T cells sorted from blood. Subset meaning: CD45RA+ positively selected. V gene TRBV2 combines with J gene TRBJ2-7; 11 positions match TRBD2. This CDR3 reads CASGRLAGSYEQYF. The CDR3 DNA reads as TGTGCCAGCGGCCGACTAGCGGGGTCCTACGAGCAGTACTTC.